Sequencing of this T cell receptor beta chain was carried out in a study of regulatory T cells in long-lasting Graves disease. Time point specified: newly diagnosed GD, antithyroid drugs for less than 3 months. From RNA extracted from PBMCs, the TCR library was made. Combining iRepertoire HTBI primers with Arm-PCR of CDR3 regions, the authors built TCR beta libraries. Using its own MiXCR run on the multiplex PCR reads, TCRdb lists one record per CDR3 protein. The table lists 300,000 to 400,000 distinct CDR3 sequences, approximately 15% of them singletons. The CDR3 runs to 13 residues. Unmatched junction bases numbered 4, after V lost 4 bases and J lost 5 bases. There are many counts of this clonotype. These data are also associated with another study on T cells in Graves' hyperthyroidism and ophthalmopathy. That paper states: Stable disease denoted Graves' hyperthyroidism without ophthalmopathy progression within 18 months. Newly diagnosed hyperthyroidism patients aged 18 to 65 years had disease lasting under 2 months. Used for diagnoses were clinical symptoms, serum thyroxine and TRAb, thyroid ultrasound and orbital computed tomography. First-round RT-PCR targeting the TCR CDR3 was performed with the HTBI primer set.

The genes are TRBV12-3 or TRBV12-4 and TRBJ2-5; 7 nucleotides align to TRBD2. Sequencing was performed on peripheral blood mononuclear cells (PBMCs), taken at new diagnosis, from a patient treated with antithyroid drugs. The TCR originated in a man aged 40-49 years with Graves disease. Written as DNA, the CDR3 is TGTGCCAGCAGTTCTAGCGGAGGGGAGACCCAGTACTTC. Its protein product is CASSSSGGETQYF.